Following are 9 T cell receptor beta chains from one sample sequenced in a study of regulatory T cells in long-lasting Graves disease. The time point was: newly diagnosed GD, antithyroid drugs for less than 3 months. The authors made the TCR library using RNA they extracted from PBMCs. Construction of TCR beta libraries relied on iRepertoire HTBI primers and on Arm-PCR targeting CDR3 regions. Each CDR3 protein is one row after TCRdb ran MiXCR on the multiplex PCR reads. The table records more than 400,000 distinct CDR3 sequences, about 15% of them present only once. The same sample was also studied in work on T cells in Graves' hyperthyroidism and ophthalmopathy.

The material sequenced was peripheral blood mononuclear cells (PBMCs), taken at new diagnosis, from a patient treated with antithyroid drugs. The receptors derive from a woman in her 30s with Graves disease.

A few counts support this clonotype. The chain joins TRBV29-1 to TRBJ2-1; D is uncertain. Germline lookup yields CDR1 SQVTM and CDR2 ANQGSEA. Trimming shortened V by 7 bases and J by 1 base, and 14 bases separated the two germline ends. There are 14 residues in the CDR3. The chain's CDR3 is CSGKTRRSYNEQFF. CDR3 DNA: TGCAGCGGGAAGACACGCCGGTCCTACAATGAGCAGTTCTTC.

This clonotype came up a few times. V is TRBV7-2 and J is TRBJ2-4; D unresolved. CDR1 is SGHTA, CDR2 FQGNSA, per germline. The V end lost 1 base, the J end lost 0 bases, and 4 bases lay between the germline ends. The CDR3 spans 14 residues. This CDR3 reads CASSLVLAKNIQYF. The CDR3 bases are TGTGCCAGCAGCTTAGTCCTAGCCAAAAACATTCAGTACTTC.

This clonotype was observed many times. The chain links TRBV18 to TRBJ1-4; TRBD1 matches 7 bases. Germline lookup yields CDR1 KGHSH and CDR2 LQKENI. The CDR3 runs 15 residues. V lost 6 bases, J lost 2 bases, and 6 bases stayed unmatched. CDR3 bases: TGTGCCAGCTCCCAAAGGGACAGTACTAATGAAAAACTGTTTTTT. Its protein product is CASSQRDSTNEKLFF.

This rearrangement joins TRBV7-9 to TRBJ2-5; 8 positions match TRBD2. Germline V gene data show CDR1 as SEHNR and CDR2 as FQNEAQ (reference sequence). The J segment lost 1 base and the V segment lost 7 bases, leaving 5 bases of the junction unmatched. The CDR3 covers 14 residues. In DNA, the CDR3 is TGTGCCAGCACCTCGGGGGGGATCCAAGAGACCCAGTACTTC. Protein product: CASTSGGIQETQYF. Full variable domain (remainder filled in from reference TRBV7-9 and TRBJ2-5): DTGVSQNPRHKITKRGQNVTFRCDPISEHNRLYWYRQTLGQGPEFLTYFQNEAQLEKSRLLSDRFSAERPKGSFSTLEIQRTEQGDSAMYLCASTSGGIQETQYFGPGTRLLVL.

The sample holds many counts of this clonotype. The chain carries TRBV3-1 and TRBJ2-3; unclear D gene. The CDR3 runs to 13 residues. Trimming took off 2 bases at V and 8 bases at J, with 11 bases between the two ends. From germline, CDR1 is LGHDT and CDR2 YNNKEL (reference sequence). CDR3 amino acids: CASSQIGEGTQYF. The CDR3 nucleotides read TGTGCCAGCAGCCAAATTGGGGAAGGTACGCAGTATTTT.

This clonotype has at least ten counts. The rearrangement links TRBV20-1 to TRBJ2-7; no clear D gene. The CDR3 has 14 amino acids. Trimming removed 1 base from V and 2 bases from J, with 12 bases in between. CDR1 and CDR2 (germline): DFQATT, SNEGSKA (reference sequence). CDR3 DNA sequence: TGCAGTGCTAGAGCGTATAGACTTACCTACGAGCAGTACTTC. It yields the protein CSARAYRLTYEQYF.

Many counts were recorded for this clonotype. The rearrangement joins TRBV29-1 to TRBJ1-5, with D perhaps matching TRBD1 (6 bases). Trimming pared 7 bases from V and 2 bases from J, leaving 15 bases between. The CDR3 is 14 residues long. The germline V gene has CDR1 SQVTM and CDR2 ANQGSEA. The DNA of the CDR3 is TGCAGCGCCAAACAGGAGGGGGGCAATCAGCCCCAGCATTTT. This sequence encodes CSAKQEGGNQPQHF.

This clonotype was detected many times. J is TRBJ1-1 and V is TRBV29-1; TRBD1 aligns across 7 bases. There are 13 residues in the CDR3. CDR1 is SQVTM, CDR2 ANQGSEA, per germline. Trimming cost V 7 bases and J 6 bases; bases outside gene matches: 11. The CDR3 nucleotides are TGCAGCGCCGCGACAGGGATCGTCTCTGAAGCTTTCTTT. Amino acid sequence: CSAATGIVSEAFF.

The chain joins TRBV19 to TRBJ2-1; D unclear. The CDR3 is 12 amino acids. In germline, CDR1 is LNHDA, CDR2 SQIVND (reference sequence). V gave up 3 bases and J gave up 10 bases, with 10 bases separating them. In DNA form, the CDR3 reads TGTGCCAGTAGTATTATAGCTTCGGAGCAGTTCTTC. Translation gives CASSIIASEQFF.